The present TCR beta chain was sequenced within a study of T-cell reconstitution after alpha-beta-depleted transplantation in children. CDR1 KGHSH and CDR2 LQKENI come from the germline V gene. This CDR3 spans 14 amino acids. With 4 bases removed from V and 2 bases from J, the gap between germline ends came to 10 bases. Unique molecular identifiers were used in preparing the TCRbeta library. MiXCR, run by TCRdb on the PCR reads, gives a single entry per CDR3 protein. The sample includes about 610,000 distinct CDR3 sequences, about 10% seen only once; the top ten take about 4%. The TCR was taken from a human donor who donated a stem cell graft to a child with acute myeloid leukemia. The chain joins TRBV18 to TRBJ2-3; a weak D match, TRBD1 (5 bases). The specimen was PBMCs from the stem cell graft donor, collected from the stem cell graft. CDR3 bases: TGTGCCAGCTCACGACAGACACTCACAGATACGCAGTATTTT. Translation gives CASSRQTLTDTQYF.